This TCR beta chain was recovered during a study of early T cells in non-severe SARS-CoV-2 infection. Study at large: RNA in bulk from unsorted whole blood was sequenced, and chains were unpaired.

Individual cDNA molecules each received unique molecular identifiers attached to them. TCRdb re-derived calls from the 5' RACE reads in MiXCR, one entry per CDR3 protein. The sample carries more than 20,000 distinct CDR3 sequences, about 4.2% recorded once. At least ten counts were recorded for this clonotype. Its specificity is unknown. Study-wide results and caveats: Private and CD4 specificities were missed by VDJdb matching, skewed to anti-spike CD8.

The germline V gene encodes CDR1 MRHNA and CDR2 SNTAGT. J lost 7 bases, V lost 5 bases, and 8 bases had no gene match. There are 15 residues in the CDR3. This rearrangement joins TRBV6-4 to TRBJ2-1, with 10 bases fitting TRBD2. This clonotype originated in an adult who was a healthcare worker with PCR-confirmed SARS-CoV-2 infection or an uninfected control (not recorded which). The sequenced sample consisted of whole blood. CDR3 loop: CASSLSGGAGNEQFF. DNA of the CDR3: TGTGCCAGCAGTTTAAGCGGGGGGGCCGGGAATGAGCAGTTCTTC.